The clone carrying this TCR beta chain was picked up many times. Each CDR3 protein is one row after TCRdb ran MiXCR on the 5' RACE reads. Counted here are more than 200,000 distinct CDR3 sequences, around 3.5% occurring once; the ten biggest clones make up around 20%. This CDR3 is 12 amino acids long. CDR1 is SQVTM and CDR2 is ANQGSEA in the germline V gene. Trimming removed 7 bases from V and 5 bases from J; junction bases left unmatched: 7. This sample was taken from a study of T cells after yellow fever vaccination. This sample comprised PBMCs, obtained 15 days after the yellow fever booster vaccination. This clonotype originated in a man between 18 and 29 years old who received the YFV17D yellow fever vaccine. The chain joins TRBV29-1 to TRBJ2-5; 7 bases agree with TRBD2. The DNA for the CDR3 is TGCAGCGCACTCGGGGGGTACGAGACCCAGTACTTC. As protein: CSALGGYETQYF.